This is a list of T cell receptor beta chains from one sample in a study of T cell responses to AZD1222 COVID-19 vaccine. Method: immunoSEQ multiplex PCR; TCRdb's copy keeps in-frame clones and lacks some. The sample includes approximately 170,000 clones, more than 80% seen only once; the top ten take 6.9%. Sequences were derived from peripheral blood, sampled on day 0 of AZD1222 vaccination. The receptors originated from an adult in good health. Each CDR3 is given with its conserved first and last residue. Each record gives: J gene, D gene, V gene, clone size, CDR3 DNA, CDR3 protein. A D gene is named only where the DNA matches it firmly. The size entry is marked missing in some rows and otherwise reads once, few, many or a size class.

>TRBJ2-7|TRBD1|TRBV11-2|NA
TGTGCCAGCAGCTTAACGACAGGGAAGACCTACGAGCAGTACTTC
CASSLTTGKTYEQYF
>TRBJ1-1|NA|TRBV5-1|NA
TGCGCCAGCAGCGACCCACGGGGCGCGAACACTGAAGCTTTCTTT
CASSDPRGANTEAFF
>TRBJ1-1|NA|TRBV19|NA
TGTGCCAGTAGTATTCGAAGGGGGAGAGAGGGTGCTGAAGCTTTCTTT
CASSIRRGREGAEAFF
>TRBJ2-1|NA|TRBV27|NA
TGTGCCAGCAGTTTATCGGTCAGGGCCGTTGAGCAGTTCTTC
CASSLSVRAVEQFF
>TRBJ1-5|NA|TRBV6-5|NA
TGTGCCAGCAGCGAGACAGGCAATCAGCCCCAGCATTTT
CASSETGNQPQHF
>TRBJ1-5|NA|TRBV6-2/TRBV6-3|once
TGTGCCAGCAGTGGGACGACCGGGGGAAATCAGCCCCAGCATTTT
CASSGTTGGNQPQHF
>TRBJ2-2|NA|TRBV6-5|NA
TGTGCCAGCAGTTACACCACAGTGAACACCGGGGAGCTGTTTTTT
CASSYTTVNTGELFF
>TRBJ2-7|NA|TRBV7-2|NA
TGTGCCAGCAGCTTAGCCCAGGCGGGCAGGGTAGTGCCCTACGAGCAGTACTTC
CASSLAQAGRVVPYEQYF
>TRBJ1-2|NA|TRBV2|NA
TGTGCCAGCAGTGTTACCATGGAGGCGGCTGGCTACACCTTC
CASSVTMEAAGYTF
>TRBJ2-7|NA|TRBV7-2|NA
TGTGCCAGCAGCTTAGCGCGGGACTACGAGCAGTACTTC
CASSLARDYEQYF
>TRBJ1-6|NA|TRBV6-5|once
TGTGCCAGCAGTTGGCGCGACAGCCCCAATTCACCCCTCCACTTT
CASSWRDSPNSPLHF
>TRBJ1-4|TRBD1|TRBV6-5|NA
TGTGCCAGCACCGACCGGGACAGGGGCAAAGAAAAACTGTTTTTT
CASTDRDRGKEKLFF
>TRBJ2-7|TRBD1|TRBV3-1/TRBV3-2|NA
TGTGCCAGCCGATCTGGGACAGGCTCCTACGAGCAGTACTTC
CASRSGTGSYEQYF
>TRBJ2-7|TRBD1|TRBV7-9|NA
TGTGCCAGCAGCTCCCCGGACAGGGGTGGGTACGAGCAGTACTTC
CASSSPDRGGYEQYF
>TRBJ1-4|TRBD1|TRBV18|NA
TGTGCCAGCTCACCACGGCCGGGACAGCGTAATGAAAAACTGTTTTTT
CASSPRPGQRNEKLFF
>TRBJ1-1|NA|TRBV19|NA
TGTGCCAGTAGTATCAGGGTGGATACTGAAGCTTTCTTT
CASSIRVDTEAFF
>TRBJ2-1|TRBD2|TRBV19|NA
TGTGCCAGTAGTATAGTGACTAGCGGGGGATACAATGAGCAGTTCTTC
CASSIVTSGGYNEQFF
>TRBJ2-2|NA|TRBV7-2|NA
TGTGCCAGCAGCTTAGGCTCTGGGACTTCACCCGGGGAGCTGTTTTTT
CASSLGSGTSPGELFF
>TRBJ2-1|NA|TRBV6-1|few
TGTGCCAGCACTGAACGCTACAATGAGCAGTTCTTC
CASTERYNEQFF
>TRBJ1-1|NA|TRBV7-9|NA
TGTGCCAGCAGCTGGGCGCCCGGGGACACTGAAGCTTTCTTT
CASSWAPGDTEAFF
>TRBJ2-5|TRBD2|TRBV12-5|NA
TGTGCTAGTGGTTTGGTGGCTAGCGGGGGTGTCCAAGAGACCCAGTACTTC
CASGLVASGGVQETQYF
>TRBJ1-2|NA|TRBV4-1|few
TGCGCCAGCAGCCAAGGGACATCGGGCTATGGCTACACCTTC
CASSQGTSGYGYTF
>TRBJ2-1|TRBD2|TRBV28|NA
TGTGCCAGCAGTTCGGGCACGGGAGGGATCATCTACAATGAGCAGTTCTTC
CASSSGTGGIIYNEQFF
>TRBJ1-6|NA|TRBV7-9|NA
TGTGCCAGCGGGGGCGCGCGGACTTATTCACCCCTCCACTTT
CASGGARTYSPLHF
>TRBJ1-1|NA|TRBV6-5|NA
TGTGCCAGCAGTTCGGGAGGGTCTAAAGCTTTCTTT
CASSSGGSKAFF
>TRBJ1-3|NA|TRBV14|few
TGTGCCAGCAGCCAAGCCTCAGGGATTGTAGGAAACACCATATATTTT
CASSQASGIVGNTIYF
>TRBJ2-7|TRBD1|TRBV9|NA
TGTGCCAGCAGCGTAGGGCAGGGGGACTACGAGCAGTACTTC
CASSVGQGDYEQYF
>TRBJ2-1|NA|TRBV3-1/TRBV3-2|NA
TGTGCCAGCAGCCAAACCAGGGGTCGGAATGAGCAGTTCTTC
CASSQTRGRNEQFF
>TRBJ2-7|NA|TRBV7-8|NA
TGTGCCAGCAGCCTAAGAGAGGGCGGGGTCCGGTTCTACGAGCAGTACTTC
CASSLREGGVRFYEQYF
>TRBJ2-2|NA|TRBV5-1|NA
TGCGCCAGCAGCTTGCGTGGACCCTCCGAAGGCATCCCCGGGGAGCTGTTTTTT
CASSLRGPSEGIPGELFF
>TRBJ2-7|TRBD1|TRBV10-3|NA
TGTGCCATCAGGACAGGGGGCGTTTCGGAATACGAGCAGTACTTC
CAIRTGGVSEYEQYF
>TRBJ1-6|NA|TRBV10-3|NA
TGTGCCATCAGCCCGGAAGGGGGGAATTCACCCCTCCACTTT
CAISPEGGNSPLHF
>TRBJ1-5|NA|TRBV6-1|NA
TGTGCCAGCAGTGAAGGCAGGGGCACGAATCAGCCCCAGCATTTT
CASSEGRGTNQPQHF
>TRBJ2-7|NA|TRBV5-1|NA
TGCGCCAGCAGCTTGTGGGGGGGCCAGGGCTCCTACGAGCAGTACTTC
CASSLWGGQGSYEQYF
>TRBJ2-1|NA|TRBV30|once
TGTGCCTGGAGTGTACTGCAGGAACCGTTCTTC
CAWSVLQEPFF
>TRBJ1-1|NA|TRBV12-3/TRBV12-4|NA
TGTGCCAGCAGTATACAGGGGAACACTGAAGCTTTCTTT
CASSIQGNTEAFF
>TRBJ2-1|NA|TRBV5-1|NA
TGCGCCAGCAGCTTGGTTGGCACATACAATGAGCAGTTCTTC
CASSLVGTYNEQFF
>TRBJ2-3|TRBD2|TRBV19|NA
TGTGCCAGTAGTCCCGGGACTAGCGGGGGGGAGCAGTATTTT
CASSPGTSGGEQYF
>TRBJ1-1|NA|TRBV7-9|NA
TGTGCCAGCAGCGAGGGAGGTTTGAACACTGAAGCTTTCTTT
CASSEGGLNTEAFF
>TRBJ2-3|NA|TRBV7-2|NA
TGTGCCAGCAGCCCGAAATTCACAGATACGCAGTATTTT
CASSPKFTDTQYF
>TRBJ2-3|NA|TRBV7-3|NA
TGTGCCAGCAGCACGGGGGGCGATGCAGATACGCAGTATTTT
CASSTGGDADTQYF
>TRBJ1-6|NA|TRBV24-1|NA
TGTGCCACCAGTGAACAGACGAATTCACCCCTCCACTTT
CATSEQTNSPLHF
>TRBJ1-2|NA|TRBV30|NA
TGTGCCTGGAGTGGACGAGGGGCCGTCTATGGCTACACCTTC
CAWSGRGAVYGYTF
>TRBJ2-7|NA|TRBV2|NA
TGTGCCAGCAGTGATCACCGGGACACCTCTCGGGAGCAGTACTTC
CASSDHRDTSREQYF
>TRBJ2-7|NA|TRBV27|NA
TGTGCCAGCCCCCAGAAAGGCTTTGACTCCTACGAGCAGTACTTC
CASPQKGFDSYEQYF
>TRBJ2-4|NA|TRBV4-1|NA
TGCGCCAGCAGCCAAGAACAGGGATTAGCCAAAAACATTCAGTACTTC
CASSQEQGLAKNIQYF
>TRBJ2-3|TRBD2|TRBV11-2|NA
TGTGCCAGCAGCGAGACTAGCGGGGGGTCACCGCAGTATTTT
CASSETSGGSPQYF